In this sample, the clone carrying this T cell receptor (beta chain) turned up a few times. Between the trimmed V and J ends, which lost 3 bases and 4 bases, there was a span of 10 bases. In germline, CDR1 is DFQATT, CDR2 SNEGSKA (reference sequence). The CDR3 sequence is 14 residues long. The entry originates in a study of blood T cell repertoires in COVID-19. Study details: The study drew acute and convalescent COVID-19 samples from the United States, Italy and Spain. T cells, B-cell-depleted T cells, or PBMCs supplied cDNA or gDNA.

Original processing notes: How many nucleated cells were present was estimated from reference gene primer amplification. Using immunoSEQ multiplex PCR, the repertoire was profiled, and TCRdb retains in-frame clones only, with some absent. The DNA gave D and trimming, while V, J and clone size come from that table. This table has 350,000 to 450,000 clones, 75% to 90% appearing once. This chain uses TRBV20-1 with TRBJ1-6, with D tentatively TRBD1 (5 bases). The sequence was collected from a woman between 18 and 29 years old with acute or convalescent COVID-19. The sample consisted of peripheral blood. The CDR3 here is CSASTGLYNSPLHF. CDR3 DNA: TGCAGTGCTAGTACGGGACTTTATAATTCACCCCTCCACTTT.